This paragraph covers one T cell receptor (beta chain) sequence. This clone was observed at least ten times. It has no known antigen specificity. No clone much larger than this one lies a single base away; base qualities are absent. The data stem from a study of blood T cell repertoires in COVID-19 (dated by TCRdb to the early 2020s). With respect to the entire study: Collaborator samples came from the United States, Italy and Spain and covered acute and convalescent phases of COVID-19. The material from the prospective study consisted of cDNA or gDNA derived from T cells, B-cell-depleted T cells, or PBMCs. Subjects who had been exposed to COVID-19, were actively infected with it, or had recovered from it provided the deeply sampled blood TCRbeta repertoires that made up the dataset. A freely available public database, intended as a resource for researchers studying the immune response to SARS-CoV-2, is where the repertoires were released. Samples came from the ongoing ImmuneRACE study (first 160 participants) plus 1,254 subjects from 6 global collaborators. Nearly every sample came with metadata listing a de-identified subject ID, COVID-19 status, age in years and sex. HLA class I and class II types, where available, came from metadata supplied by the sample provider rather than from assay-based typing.

What the work shows at the level of the full study, not this receptor alone: The amount of clinical and demographic metadata varied by source and participant and was provided uncurated.

Deletion took 6 bases off V and 3 bases off J, with a span of 10 bases between the germline ends. CDR1 is given as SGDLS and CDR2 as YYNGEE, both from the germline V gene. From the cysteine through the phenylalanine, the CDR3 covers 13 amino acids. Kept here is only the CDR3 DNA, which spans 39 bases and is read in frame from base 1. The immunoSEQ Assay, a bias-controlled multiplex PCR, was used to amplify TCRbeta CDR3 regions from genomic DNA. As for the authors' bioinformatics: Within the assay, amplification of reference gene primers was used to estimate how many nucleated cells each sample contained. Sequence reads were collapsed and filtered to measure the absolute abundance of every unique TCRbeta CDR3 rearrangement. For each sample, productive Simpson clonality was calculated as the square root of Simpson's diversity index across productive rearrangements. TCRdb's version of the immuneACCESS table is confined to in-frame rearrangements and falls short of the full clone set. An unresolved V gene accounts for under half of the shortfall where checked; the remainder is of unknown origin. V and J calls and clone size are those listed in that table; D and trimming were worked out from the DNA. The sample has more than 75,000 clones on record, less than 85% of them singletons. The biggest ten clones account for about an eighth of the sample.

Collaborating institutions collected whole blood in K2EDTA tubes following their own protocols. For TCRbeta analysis, collaborators shipped samples in one of three forms: frozen whole blood, isolated PBMCs, or DNA extracted from either of those sample types. Sequenced input: peripheral blood. The sequence derives from a human donor in a cohort sampled during active COVID-19. The receptor chain draws on TRBV9 and TRBJ1-3, with TRBD1 perhaps the D gene, on 6 matching bases. In nucleotides, the sequence is TGTGCCAGCAAGTCAGGGGTTGGAAACACCATATATTTT. This yields the protein CASKSGVGNTIYF.